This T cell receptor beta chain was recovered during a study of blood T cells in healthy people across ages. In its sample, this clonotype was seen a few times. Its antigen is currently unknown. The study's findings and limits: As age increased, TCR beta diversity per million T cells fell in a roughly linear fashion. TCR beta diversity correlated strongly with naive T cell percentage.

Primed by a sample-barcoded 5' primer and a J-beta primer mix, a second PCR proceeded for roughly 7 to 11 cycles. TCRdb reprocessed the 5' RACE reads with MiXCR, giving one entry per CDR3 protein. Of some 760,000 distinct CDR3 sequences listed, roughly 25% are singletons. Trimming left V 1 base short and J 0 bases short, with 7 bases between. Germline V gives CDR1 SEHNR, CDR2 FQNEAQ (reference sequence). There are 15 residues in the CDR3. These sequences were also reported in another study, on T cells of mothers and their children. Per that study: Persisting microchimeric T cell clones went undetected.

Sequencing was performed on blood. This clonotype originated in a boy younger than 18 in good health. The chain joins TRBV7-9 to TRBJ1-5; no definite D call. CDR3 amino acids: CASSLEDNSNQPQHF. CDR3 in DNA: TGTGCCAGCAGCTTAGAGGATAATAGCAATCAGCCCCAGCATTTT.